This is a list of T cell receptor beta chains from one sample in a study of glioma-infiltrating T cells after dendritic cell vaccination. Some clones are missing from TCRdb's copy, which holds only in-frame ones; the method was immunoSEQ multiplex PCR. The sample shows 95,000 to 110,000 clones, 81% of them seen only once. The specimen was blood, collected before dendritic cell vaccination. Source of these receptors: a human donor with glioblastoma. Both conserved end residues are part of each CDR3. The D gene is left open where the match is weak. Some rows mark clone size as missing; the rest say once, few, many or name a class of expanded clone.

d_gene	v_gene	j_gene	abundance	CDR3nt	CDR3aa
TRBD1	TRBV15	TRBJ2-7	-	TGTGCCACCAGCGGGGACAGGGGTTACGAGCAGTACTTC	CATSGDRGYEQYF
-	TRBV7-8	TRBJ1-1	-	TGTGCCAGCAGCCTCACAGAGAACACTGAAGCTTTCTTT	CASSLTENTEAFF
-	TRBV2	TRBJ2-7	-	TGTGCCAGCAGTGAAGCCCCCCAGGTACGCTACGAGCAGTACTTC	CASSEAPQVRYEQYF
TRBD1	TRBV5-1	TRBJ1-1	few	TGCGCCAGCAGTTCGGACAGGAGTTTGAACACTGAAGCTTTCTTT	CASSSDRSLNTEAFF
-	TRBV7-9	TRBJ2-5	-	TGTGCCAGCAGCGCCCCACGACAGGATACTCAAGAGACCCAGTACTTC	CASSAPRQDTQETQYF
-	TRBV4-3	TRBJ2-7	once	TGCGCCAGCAGCTTAGCGCTGGCGGGGTCCTACGAGCAGTACTTC	CASSLALAGSYEQYF
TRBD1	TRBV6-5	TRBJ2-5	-	TGTGCCAGCAGTTCCGGGACAGGGGTTAGAGAGACCCAGTACTTC	CASSSGTGVRETQYF
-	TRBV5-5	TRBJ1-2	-	TGTGCCAGCAGCTTACGTCAGGGGACGGGCTATGGCTACACCTTC	CASSLRQGTGYGYTF
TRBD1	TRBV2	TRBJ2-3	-	TGTGCCAGCAGCTCCGGGACAGCCACCACGACTAGCACAGATACGCAGTATTTT	CASSSGTATTTSTDTQYF
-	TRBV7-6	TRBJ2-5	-	TGTGCCAGCAGCTGGACTCTACAAGAGACCCAGTACTTC	CASSWTLQETQYF
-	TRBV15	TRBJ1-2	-	TGTGCCACCAGCAGAGGCCAAACTTACAGGGCCACGGGAGGCTACACCTTC	CATSRGQTYRATGGYTF
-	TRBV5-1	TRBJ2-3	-	TGCGCCAGCAGCCTCTCGGTGGCAGGGGACACAGATACGCAGTATTTT	CASSLSVAGDTDTQYF
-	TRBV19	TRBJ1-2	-	TGTGCCAGTAGTCATCCCGGGACATTTTATGGCTACACCTTC	CASSHPGTFYGYTF
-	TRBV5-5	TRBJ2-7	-	TGTGCCAGCAGTGACAGCTACGAGCAGTACTTC	CASSDSYEQYF
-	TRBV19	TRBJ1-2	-	TGTGCCAGTAGTGCGAACCGAGGGAAGGGCTACACCTTC	CASSANRGKGYTF
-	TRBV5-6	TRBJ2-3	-	TGTGCCAGCAGCTCATTGGGCCAGAGATACAGGGTGGGATTGGATACGCAGTATTTT	CASSSLGQRYRVGLDTQYF
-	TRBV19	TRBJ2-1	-	TGTGCCAGTAGTATTTCCAGTGAGGGTGAGCAGTTCTTC	CASSISSEGEQFF
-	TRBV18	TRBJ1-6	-	TGTGCCAGCTCACCTTCAGACAGGCCCTCCTATAATTCACCCCTCCACTTT	CASSPSDRPSYNSPLHF
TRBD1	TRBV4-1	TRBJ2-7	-	TGCGCCAGCAGCCGACAAGGTACAGGGGCGCCCTACGAGCAGTACTTC	CASSRQGTGAPYEQYF
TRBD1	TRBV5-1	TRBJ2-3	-	TGCGCCAGCAGCTTGGGAGGGACAGATAGCACAGATACGCAGTATTTT	CASSLGGTDSTDTQYF
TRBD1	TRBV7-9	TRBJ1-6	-	TGTGCCAGCAGCCCTACAGGGGGCGGTACCCTAAATTCACCCCTCCACTTT	CASSPTGGGTLNSPLHF
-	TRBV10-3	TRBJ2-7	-	TGTGCCATCAGTGAGTCGCTGGGGCCGGCCTACGAGCAGTACTTC	CAISESLGPAYEQYF
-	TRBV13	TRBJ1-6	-	TGTGCCAGCAGCTTAGGCCAAGGGGCTCACTATAATTCACCCCTCCACTTT	CASSLGQGAHYNSPLHF
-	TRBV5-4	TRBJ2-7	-	TGTGCCAGCAGCCTGGGACTTAAATACGAGCAGTACTTC	CASSLGLKYEQYF
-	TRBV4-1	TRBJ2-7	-	TGCGCCAGCCAAAAGGACAGTTCCCGCGAGCAGTACTTC	CASQKDSSREQYF
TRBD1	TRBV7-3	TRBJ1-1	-	TGTGCCAGCAGCACTACGGACAGGAGCCGTGAAGCTTTCTTT	CASSTTDRSREAFF
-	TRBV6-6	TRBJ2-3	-	TGTGCCAGCAGTTCCTCATGGCGGGGCGGAGATACGCAGTATTTT	CASSSSWRGGDTQYF
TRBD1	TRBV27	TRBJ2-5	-	TGTGCCAGCAGGCGGGACAGGGGGGAAGAGACCCAGTACTTC	CASRRDRGEETQYF
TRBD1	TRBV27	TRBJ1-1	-	TGTGCCAGCAGTTTAGACCCTGGAGGGGGCGGCACTGAAGCTTTCTTT	CASSLDPGGGGTEAFF
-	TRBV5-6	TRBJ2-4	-	TGTGCCAGCAGCTCCGGCCGGCGGGGGCATGCCAAAAACATTCAGTACTTC	CASSSGRRGHAKNIQYF
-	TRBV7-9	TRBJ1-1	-	TGTGCCAGCAGCTTCGGGGGAACGGGAGCTTTCTTT	CASSFGGTGAFF
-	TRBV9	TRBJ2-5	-	TGTGCCAGCAGCGTAGGATTAGTGGGGACAAAGAAACAAGAGACCCAGTACTTC	CASSVGLVGTKKQETQYF
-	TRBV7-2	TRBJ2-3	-	TGTGCCAGCAGCTTAGTTCTGCGCTTCACAGATACGCAGTATTTT	CASSLVLRFTDTQYF
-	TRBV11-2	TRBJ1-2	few	TGTGCCAGCAGCTTAGGTACTGGCAGGGGCTATGGCTACACCTTC	CASSLGTGRGYGYTF
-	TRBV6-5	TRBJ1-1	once	TGTGCCAGCAGCCGCGTAGAGGACACTGAAGCTTTCTTT	CASSRVEDTEAFF
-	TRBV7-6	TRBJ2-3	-	TGTGCCAGCAGCTTAGGCCGTCGTCGGGACATCGGGACAGATACGCAGTATTTT	CASSLGRRRDIGTDTQYF
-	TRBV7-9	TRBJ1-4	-	TGTGCCAGCAGCTTAGGACCGGGGGTGAATGAAAAACTGTTTTTT	CASSLGPGVNEKLFF
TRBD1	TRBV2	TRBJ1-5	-	TGTGCCAGCAGTGCGGGACAGGAGAGCAATCAGCCCCAGCATTTT	CASSAGQESNQPQHF
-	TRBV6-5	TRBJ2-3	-	TGTGCCAGCAACAGGGCAGATACGCAGTATTTT	CASNRADTQYF
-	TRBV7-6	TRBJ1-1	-	TGTGCCAGCAGCTTAGGGAGACAGAGGAACACTGAAGCTTTCTTT	CASSLGRQRNTEAFF